This T cell receptor beta chain was obtained from a study of beta chain features in type 1 diabetes. Broader study findings: Compared with healthy donors, patients appeared to share more similar naive, central memory and regulatory TCRB repertoires.

Expressed TCRB transcripts were sequenced after all isolated RNA was converted to cDNA. Profiling relied on immunoSEQ multiplex PCR, and the TCRdb table lists in-frame clones only, not all of them. The data show about 140,000 clones, 9% to 10% seen once. The J segment lost 2 bases and the V segment lost 1 base, leaving 5 bases of the junction unmatched. Germline assignment: CDR1 SQVTM and CDR2 ANQGSEA. CDR3 length: 17 residues. Notes on this clone: Its antigen remains unidentified.

Specimen: central memory CD4+ T cells from blood. This receptor was identified in a woman aged 40 to 50 in good health. This sequence joins TRBV29-1 and TRBJ2-6; 10 bases map to TRBD1. CDR3 sequence reads: CSVEGDRGAPGANVLTF. Written as DNA, the CDR3 is TGCAGCGTTGAAGGGGACAGGGGAGCCCCTGGGGCCAACGTCCTGACTTTC.